The clone carrying this T cell receptor beta chain was seen a single time. No antigen is known for it. In the sorted-subset replicate PCRs, around 0.2 ug DNA, around 32,000 T cell genomes, was used. The method was immunoSEQ multiplex PCR; TCRdb's version includes in-frame clones alone and lacks a portion of them. The repertoire holds about 580,000 clones, with roughly 98% as singletons. The sample originates from a study of shared clonotypes between healthy human individuals. Background on the study: Each donor's CD4 naive and CD4 memory cells filled three plates apiece, CD8 naive two, and CD8 memory one. Study-wide findings and caveats: All-four-donor shared clonotypes had higher generation probabilities than non-shared clonotypes did.

The CDR3 has 14 residues. Germline V gives CDR1 SGHAT, CDR2 FQNNGV. V was clipped by 3 bases and J by 3 bases; unmatched bases: 4. Naivety among CD8 cells was defined by CD45RO negativity and positive CCR7 selection, thereby excluding terminally differentiated effector memory CD45RA+ cells. The TCR comes from a young man in good health. Material for sequencing was naive CD8+ T cells sorted from blood. The V and J genes are TRBV11-2 and TRBJ2-7, with 8 bases lining up with TRBD2. The CDR3 nucleotides read TGTGCCAGCAGCTTCCCGGGACTAGTCTACGAGCAGTACTTC. Amino acid sequence: CASSFPGLVYEQYF. The variable domain in full, with the rest retrieved from reference TRBV11-2 and TRBJ2-7, is EAGVAQSPRYKIIEKRQSVAFWCNPISGHATLYWYQQILGQGPKLLIQFQNNGVVDDSQLPKDRFSAERLKGVDSTLKIQPAKLEDSAVYLCASSFPGLVYEQYFGPGTRLTVT.